This TCR beta chain was identified in a study of early T cells in non-severe SARS-CoV-2 infection. Overall study context: Chains from this unsorted whole-blood bulk RNA could not be paired. Study-wide results and limits: Database matching using VDJdb favored anti-spike CD8 responses, with private and CD4 specificities left missing.

CDR1 is MNHNS, CDR2 SASEGT, per germline. The germline V and J ends were trimmed by 4 bases and 3 bases, with 13 bases remaining between them. There are 15 residues in the CDR3. Individual cDNA molecules were tagged with unique molecular identifiers. From the 5' RACE reads, TCRdb called clonotypes with MiXCR, one entry per CDR3 protein. The sample carries around 35,000 distinct CDR3 sequences, roughly 6.2% recorded once. This clonotype was seen a few times. Its antigen remains unidentified. The sequencing input was whole blood. V and J are TRBV6-1 and TRBJ2-4; a weak D match, TRBD2 (6 bases). This sequence was found in an adult who was a healthcare worker with PCR-confirmed SARS-CoV-2 infection or an uninfected control (not recorded which). CDR3 residues: CASSGRKEGKNIQYF. Here the CDR3 DNA reads TGTGCCAGCAGTGGCCGGAAGGAGGGCAAAAACATTCAGTACTTC.